The rows below give T cell receptor beta chains drawn from one sample of a study of T cells in Graves' hyperthyroidism and ophthalmopathy. TCRdb reprocessed the multiplex PCR reads via MiXCR and lists one record per CDR3 protein. The sample holds around 300,000 distinct CDR3 sequences, over 20% seen once. Sequenced input: blood. These TCRs come from a man under 40 with Graves' ophthalmopathy. CDR3s include the opening cysteine and the closing phenylalanine or tryptophan. A D gene is named only where the DNA matches it firmly. Size is omitted from some rows. Given values are once, few, many or a class for expanded clones.

NA | TRBJ2-2 | TRBD1 | TRBV11-2 | 15 | TGTGCCAGCAGCCGTCTGACAGGGATCACCGGGGAGCTGTTTTTT | CASSRLTGITGELFF
many | TRBJ1-1 | NA | TRBV2 | 14 | TGTGCCAGCAGTGCCCGGACAGAGGTGACTGAAGCTTTCTTT | CASSARTEVTEAFF
few | TRBJ1-5 | NA | TRBV12-3/TRBV12-4 | 14 | TGTGCCAGCAGTTTAGCGGGACTAAAGGGGCCCCAGCATTTT | CASSLAGLKGPQHF
few | TRBJ1-1 | NA | TRBV9 | 13 | TGTGCCAGCAGCTTTGAGCGGGACACTGAAGCTTTCTTT | CASSFERDTEAFF
many | TRBJ2-3 | NA | TRBV3-1 | 14 | TGTGCCAGCAGCCAGGTGGTTAGCACAGATACGCAGTATTTT | CASSQVVSTDTQYF
NA | TRBJ1-3 | TRBD1 | TRBV20-1 | 18 | TGCAGTGCTAGCCCTCCGGGGACAGGTACCGGTCCTGGAAACACCATATATTTT | CSASPPGTGTGPGNTIYF
many | TRBJ2-1 | TRBD2 | TRBV28 | 15 | TGTGCCAGCATAAGGCTAGCGGGAGACTACAATGAGCAGTTCTTC | CASIRLAGDYNEQFF
few | TRBJ1-1 | TRBD1 | TRBV10-3 | 13 | TGTGCCATCAGAGACAGGGCGAACACTGAAGCTTTCTTT | CAIRDRANTEAFF
many | TRBJ2-1 | NA | TRBV11-2 | 16 | TGTGCCAGCAGCTTAGATCTGAGTAGCCCCTACAATGAGCAGTTCTTC | CASSLDLSSPYNEQFF
many | TRBJ2-7 | TRBD1 | TRBV12-3/TRBV12-4 | 14 | TGTGCCAGCAGTTTTAGACAGGGCACCTACGAGCAGTACTTC | CASSFRQGTYEQYF
few | TRBJ1-5 | NA | TRBV6-1 | 14 | TGTGCCAGCAGAACGCAGGGTGAGCTTCAGCCCCAGCATTTT | CASRTQGELQPQHF
few | TRBJ2-3 | TRBD2 | TRBV20-1 | 16 | TGCAGTGCAAACCCCACTAGCGGGAGGGCCTCAAATACGCAGTATTTT | CSANPTSGRASNTQYF
NA | TRBJ2-1 | NA | TRBV7-3 | 13 | TGTGCCAGCAGCTTAGCTCGCGAAGATGGGCAGTTCTTC | CASSLAREDGQFF
NA | TRBJ2-7 | NA | TRBV20-1 | 13 | TGCAGTGCTAGAAGGGGGGCTTGGGGGGAGCAGTACTTC | CSARRGAWGEQYF
NA | TRBJ1-5 | NA | TRBV18 | 16 | TGTGCCAGCTCTCGGACGGCGGTAGATAGCAATCAGCCCCAGCATTTT | CASSRTAVDSNQPQHF
few | TRBJ2-2 | TRBD1 | TRBV11-2 | 15 | TGTGCCAGCAGCACGGGACAGCGGAACACCGGGGAGCTGTTTTTT | CASSTGQRNTGELFF
few | TRBJ2-7 | NA | TRBV18 | 15 | TGTGCCAGCTCACCACGTAGTGGGAGCTCCTACGAGCAGTACTTC | CASSPRSGSSYEQYF
few | TRBJ2-7 | NA | TRBV27 | 15 | TGTGCCAGCAGTTTATCGATAGGCTCCCACTACGAGCAGTACTTC | CASSLSIGSHYEQYF
few | TRBJ1-2 | NA | TRBV10-3 | 12 | TGTGCCATCAGCGAGGGAGATTATGGCTACACCTTC | CAISEGDYGYTF
few | TRBJ2-5 | NA | TRBV20-1 | 14 | TGCAGTGCTAGAGTCTCAGGGTTGTTGGAGACCCAGTACTTC | CSARVSGLLETQYF
NA | TRBJ2-7 | NA | TRBV30 | 14 | TGTGCCTGCAGTGCGTGGACCCAGGGCTACGAGCAGTACTTC | CACSAWTQGYEQYF
few | TRBJ1-4 | TRBD1 | TRBV5-5 | 12 | TGTGCCAGCAGCCGACAGGGTGAAAAACTGTTTTTT | CASSRQGEKLFF
NA | TRBJ2-7 | NA | TRBV25-1 | 16 | TGTGCCAGCAGTGAACCTGCCGGGGCGGGTCATTACGAGCAGTACTTC | CASSEPAGAGHYEQYF
few | TRBJ2-3 | NA | TRBV5-1 | 14 | TGCGCCAGCAGCTTAGAACAAATTACAGATACGCAGTATTTT | CASSLEQITDTQYF
NA | TRBJ1-1 | NA | TRBV19 | 12 | TGTGCCAGTAGTGCTACGCCTGCTGAAGCTTTCTTT | CASSATPAEAFF
many | TRBJ2-3 | TRBD1 | TRBV6-1 | 16 | TGTGCCAGCAGTGCCTCCGGGACAGGGATGGCAGATACGCAGTATTTT | CASSASGTGMADTQYF
many | TRBJ2-4 | NA | TRBV11-3 | 14 | TGTGCCAGCAGCTTAGATAGTTTAGCAAACATTCAGTACTTC | CASSLDSLANIQYF
NA | TRBJ2-2 | NA | TRBV19 | 16 | TGTGCCAGTAGTATCCTGCTAGCGACGAACACCGGGGAGCTGTTTTTT | CASSILLATNTGELFF
few | TRBJ1-1 | NA | TRBV30 | 13 | TGTGCCTGGAGTCCTCAGTTGAACACTGAAGCTTTCTTT | CAWSPQLNTEAFF
NA | TRBJ1-5 | TRBD1 | TRBV19 | 16 | TGTGCCAGTAGTGTCCTAGGGGGCTCGAGCAATCAGCCCCAGCATTTT | CASSVLGGSSNQPQHF
many | TRBJ1-2 | NA | TRBV11-2 | 14 | TGTGCCAGCAGCTTAGGGGATTTGGGCTATGGCTACACCTTC | CASSLGDLGYGYTF
many | TRBJ1-4 | TRBD1 | TRBV28 | 15 | TGTGCCAGCTTTGGGTCCGGGACAGGGGAGGAAAAACTGTTTTTT | CASFGSGTGEEKLFF
many | TRBJ2-5 | NA | TRBV11-3 | 16 | TGTGCCAGCAGCTCCTACCAGGTACTCACGGGAGAGACCCAGTACTTC | CASSSYQVLTGETQYF
few | TRBJ1-1 | NA | TRBV7-9 | 14 | TGTGCCAGCAGCTTGGACAGATCGAACACTGAAGCTTTCTTT | CASSLDRSNTEAFF
few | TRBJ1-1 | NA | TRBV3-1 | 14 | TGTGCCAGCAGTACAGCGACAATGAACACTGAAGCTCTCTTT | CASSTATMNTEALF
NA | TRBJ2-7 | NA | TRBV5-1 | 13 | TGCGCCAGCAGGTCCAGGGTCGATGGAGAGCAGTACTTC | CASRSRVDGEQYF
many | TRBJ1-1 | TRBD1 | TRBV18 | 15 | TGTGCCAGCTCTTCTCAGGGGGCTGAAAGAGGTGAAGCTTTCTTT | CASSSQGAERGEAFF
NA | TRBJ2-7 | TRBD2 | TRBV29-1 | 18 | TGCAGCGTTGAAGTGGGGACTAGCGGTAGAGGGAATAAGTACGAGCAGTACTTC | CSVEVGTSGRGNKYEQYF
few | TRBJ2-7 | TRBD1 | TRBV6-5 | 15 | TGTGCCAGCAGTACTGGACAGGGGGCTTCCTACGAGCAGTACTTC | CASSTGQGASYEQYF
once | TRBJ2-3 | NA | TRBV10-3 | 13 | TGTGGGGCAAAAGGGAAGAGCACAGATACGCAGTATTTT | CGAKGKSTDTQYF
many | TRBJ1-1 | NA | TRBV29-1 | 13 | TGCAGCGTTGTGGTGGGTTTGAACACTGAAGCTTTCTTT | CSVVVGLNTEAFF
NA | TRBJ2-7 | TRBD2 | TRBV6-1 | 15 | TGTGCCAGCAGTATGTCTAGCGGAGATCCATACGAGCAGTACTTC | CASSMSSGDPYEQYF
many | TRBJ2-1 | NA | TRBV2 | 16 | TGTGCCAGCAGTGAGGGGAGGGGGCGTCTTGACAATGAGCAGTTCTTC | CASSEGRGRLDNEQFF
many | TRBJ1-4 | NA | TRBV7-9 | 12 | TGTGCCAGCAGCTTAGTGGATGAAAAACTGTTTTTT | CASSLVDEKLFF
NA | TRBJ1-2 | NA | TRBV15 | 14 | TGTGCCACCAGCAGAGAATTTGGCTCCTATGGCTACACCTTC | CATSREFGSYGYTF
once | TRBJ1-4 | NA | TRBV9 | 15 | TGTGCCAGCAGCCTAGAGGCCGGGTTTAATGAAAAACTGTTTTTT | CASSLEAGFNEKLFF
few | TRBJ2-7 | TRBD2 | TRBV6-1 | 14 | TGTGCCAGCAGTTTAGCGGGACGATTCTACGAGCAGTACTTC | CASSLAGRFYEQYF
NA | TRBJ2-4 | TRBD1 | TRBV7-8 | 16 | TGTGCCAGCAGCGGACAGGGACGACCCGACAAAAACATTCAGTACTTC | CASSGQGRPDKNIQYF
NA | TRBJ1-2 | NA | TRBV9 | 14 | TGTGCCAGCAGCGTAGAGGACACGAACTATGGCTACACCTTC | CASSVEDTNYGYTF
few | TRBJ2-2 | NA | TRBV28 | 12 | TGTGCCAGCAGTGGACTCACCGGGGAGCTGTTTTTT | CASSGLTGELFF
few | TRBJ2-7 | NA | TRBV3-1 | 18 | TGTGCCAGCATCCTTTCCGGGGAGGAACCCGGGACAGCTTACGAGCAGTACTTC | CASILSGEEPGTAYEQYF
NA | TRBJ2-6 | TRBD1 | TRBV11-1 | 17 | TGTGCCAGCAGCTTAGGGTACAGGGGGCCCGGGGCCAACGTCCTGACTTTC | CASSLGYRGPGANVLTF
NA | TRBJ1-4 | NA | TRBV29-1 | 14 | TGCAGCGCTTTACAAAGTTCCGTTAATGAAAAACTGTTTTTT | CSALQSSVNEKLFF
once | TRBJ1-1 | NA | TRBV19 | 15 | TGTGCCAGTAGTTCCCCGACGGGGCGGTACACTGAAGCTTTCTTT | CASSSPTGRYTEAFF
few | TRBJ2-7 | NA | TRBV2 | 12 | TGTGCCAGCACAAGCTCCCCCTACGAGCAGTACTTC | CASTSSPYEQYF
many | TRBJ1-1 | NA | TRBV6-5 | 14 | TGTGCCAGCAGTTACTCGACAGCGAACACTGAAGCTTTCTTT | CASSYSTANTEAFF
few | TRBJ1-3 | TRBD1 | TRBV28 | 16 | TGTGCCAGCAGTTTGCTTCCGGGACAGGGGAGTAGCACCATATATTTT | CASSLLPGQGSSTIYF
many | TRBJ2-1 | NA | TRBV20-1 | 16 | TGCAGTGTCCCCCAACCAGGTAGCGGATCCTACAATGAGCAGTTCTTC | CSVPQPGSGSYNEQFF
NA | TRBJ2-1 | TRBD2 | TRBV20-1 | 14 | TGCAGCCTAAGGGGGACTAGCGGGAGGAATGAGCAGTTCTTC | CSLRGTSGRNEQFF